This is a list of T cell receptor beta chains from one sample in a study of T cell responses to AZD1222 COVID-19 vaccine. TCRdb's copy holds only in-frame clones and misses some; the assay was immunoSEQ multiplex PCR. The sample has roughly 120,000 clones, approximately 94% seen once. The material was peripheral blood, obtained 28 days after the second AZD1222 dose. These TCRs come from an adult who received the AZD1222 COVID-19 vaccine. The CDR3 runs from the conserved cysteine through the conserved F or W. D genes are given only for firm matches. A clone size is listed for some rows: how often the clone was seen (once, few, many), or a class if it is expanded.

J,V,D,size,CDR3,DNA
TRBJ1-1,TRBV6-5,NA,NA,CASSYRGGNTEAFF,TGTGCCAGCAGTTACAGGGGGGGTAACACTGAAGCTTTCTTT
TRBJ1-3,TRBV5-1,NA,few,CASSLLKPSSGNTIYF,TGCGCCAGCAGCCTTCTCAAACCAAGCTCTGGAAACACCATATATTTT
TRBJ2-1,TRBV5-6,NA,NA,CASSLGFHNEQFF,TGTGCCAGCAGCTTAGGGTTCCACAATGAGCAGTTCTTC
TRBJ1-1,TRBV10-2,NA,NA,CASSELTGLNTEAFF,TGCGCCAGCAGTGAGTTAACAGGATTGAACACTGAAGCTTTCTTT
TRBJ1-2,TRBV6-1,NA,NA,CASSEGLGGGYGYTF,TGTGCCAGCAGTGAAGGGTTGGGGGGCGGCTATGGCTACACCTTC
TRBJ2-3,TRBV11-2,NA,NA,CASSLKDDSDTQYF,TGTGCCAGCAGCTTAAAGGACGACTCAGATACGCAGTATTTT
TRBJ1-6,TRBV13,NA,NA,CASSLGREHNSPLHF,TGTGCCAGCAGCTTAGGTCGGGAACATAATTCACCCCTCCACTTT
TRBJ1-1,TRBV23-1,NA,NA,CASSHQKSDTEAFF,TGCGCCAGCAGTCACCAGAAAAGCGACACTGAAGCTTTCTTT
TRBJ1-6,TRBV6-5,TRBD1,NA,CASLFKRQGDSPLHF,TGTGCCAGCCTATTTAAACGACAGGGTGATTCACCCCTCCACTTT
TRBJ1-3,TRBV6-5,NA,NA,CASRGQPYSGNTIYF,TGTGCCAGCAGAGGACAGCCTTACTCTGGAAACACCATATATTTT
TRBJ2-1,TRBV11-2,NA,NA,CASSGGGEQFF,TGTGCCAGCAGCGGGGGAGGTGAGCAGTTCTTC
TRBJ2-5,TRBV6-5,NA,NA,CASSYSMGEETQYF,TGTGCCAGCAGTTACTCGATGGGGGAAGAGACCCAGTACTTC
TRBJ2-5,TRBV29-1,NA,NA,CSVGGGGDETQYF,TGCAGCGTTGGTGGTGGGGGTGATGAGACCCAGTACTTC
TRBJ1-1,TRBV6-5,NA,NA,CASSYSRGSMNTEAFF,TGTGCCAGCAGTTACTCTCGGGGATCTATGAACACTGAAGCTTTCTTT
TRBJ2-7,TRBV7-9,TRBD1,NA,CASSRDRGSLYEQYF,TGTGCCAGCAGCCGAGACAGGGGATCTCTCTACGAGCAGTACTTC
TRBJ1-2,TRBV11-2,NA,NA,CASSLDPGYTF,TGTGCCAGCAGCTTAGATCCGGGCTACACCTTC
TRBJ2-5,TRBV2,NA,NA,CASQDLLQETQYF,TGTGCCAGCCAGGACTTACTGCAAGAGACCCAGTACTTC
TRBJ1-5,TRBV7-7,TRBD1,NA,CASSLVEGAGNQPQHF,TGTGCCAGCAGCTTAGTTGAGGGGGCGGGCAATCAGCCCCAGCATTTT
TRBJ2-1,TRBV5-4,NA,NA,CASSFSGASYNEQFF,TGTGCCAGCAGCTTTTCTGGGGCTTCCTACAATGAGCAGTTCTTC
TRBJ1-2,TRBV6-2/TRBV6-3,NA,NA,CASSWTGNYGYTF,TGTGCCAGCAGTTGGACGGGTAACTATGGCTACACCTTC
TRBJ1-3,TRBV4-2,NA,once,CASSLGRTGPRSGNTIYF,TGTGCCAGCAGTCTAGGGAGGACCGGGCCTCGCTCTGGAAACACCATATATTTT
TRBJ1-2,TRBV15,NA,NA,CAIHPYMAKDRGLSYTF,TGTGCCATTCACCCTTATATGGCCAAAGACCGGGGGTTATCCTACACCTTC
TRBJ2-1,TRBV5-1,TRBD2,NA,CASSLAGLAGIDEQFF,TGCGCCAGCAGCTTGGCGGGCCTAGCGGGAATCGATGAGCAGTTCTTC
TRBJ1-1,TRBV3-1/TRBV3-2,NA,NA,CASSQEGVNTEAFF,TGTGCCAGCAGCCAAGAAGGCGTGAACACTGAAGCTTTCTTT
TRBJ2-7,TRBV27,TRBD2,NA,CASSSRTSGSFYEQYF,TGTGCCAGCAGTTCGCGGACTAGCGGGAGTTTCTACGAGCAGTACTTC
TRBJ2-7,TRBV27,NA,NA,CASSPVSIGYSYEQYF,TGTGCCAGCAGTCCAGTCAGTATAGGCTATAGTTACGAGCAGTACTTC
TRBJ1-1,TRBV29-1,TRBD1,NA,CSAGTGQGLTEAFF,TGCAGCGCTGGAACCGGACAGGGGCTGACTGAAGCTTTCTTT
TRBJ1-2,TRBV18,NA,NA,CASSPGRVDGYTF,TGTGCCAGCTCACCCGGCCGGGTAGATGGCTACACCTTC
TRBJ1-2,TRBV29-1,NA,NA,CSVLGGFWDGYTF,TGCAGCGTCCTTGGGGGTTTCTGGGATGGCTACACCTTC
TRBJ2-4,TRBV27,NA,NA,CASPSPTSPQNIQYF,TGTGCCAGCCCCTCCCCCACTAGTCCCCAAAACATTCAGTACTTC
TRBJ1-2,TRBV7-2,NA,NA,CASSLSGANYGYTF,TGTGCCAGCAGCTTAAGTGGAGCTAACTATGGCTACACCTTC
TRBJ2-5,TRBV2,NA,NA,CASSSSRGQETQYF,TGTGCCAGCAGCTCCTCGCGGGGACAAGAGACCCAGTACTTC
TRBJ1-5,TRBV10-3,NA,NA,CAISESGGRNQPQHF,TGTGCCATCAGTGAGTCGGGAGGGCGCAATCAGCCCCAGCATTTT
TRBJ2-3,TRBV18,NA,NA,CASSPPSADTQYF,TGTGCCAGCTCACCACCGTCCGCAGATACGCAGTATTTT
TRBJ2-7,TRBV7-6,NA,NA,CASSLNMDFNYEQYF,TGTGCCAGCAGCTTAAATATGGACTTCAACTACGAGCAGTACTTC
TRBJ1-2,TRBV7-9,NA,NA,CASSPDTGYTF,TGTGCCAGCAGCCCCGATACTGGCTACACCTTC